Given below is one T cell receptor beta chain in context. Its antigen is still unknown. These data originate in a study of T-cell memory formation after mild COVID-19. Turning to the study itself: The study found TCR clusters largely donor specific.

MiXCR was run by TCRdb on the 5' RACE reads, yielding one entry per CDR3 protein. The repertoire holds approximately 480,000 distinct CDR3 sequences, with 18% as singletons. Broader study findings: That cross-reactive memory joined was suggested by some responding clones appearing in pre-infection memory. There was a balanced CD4/CD8 profile in clones contracting day 15 to 85, and later expanders leaned CD4+.

Germline V gene sequence: CDR1 KGHDR, CDR2 SFDVKD. This CDR3 has 16 residues. The ends lost 0 bases at V and 5 bases at J; junction bases unmatched: 7. This TCR came from an adult woman who had mild COVID-19 (a few samples of this study predate the infection). Cell type and time point are not known. Sequencing used PBMCs or a T cell subset sorted from them (not recorded which). This sequence joins TRBV24-1 and TRBJ2-7, with 9 bases identical to TRBD1. The CDR3 sequence: CATSDLQGTGIHEQYF. CDR3 sequence (DNA): TGTGCCACCAGTGATTTGCAAGGGACAGGGATCCACGAGCAGTACTTC.